This TCR beta chain was recorded in a study of OX40 agonist ivuxolimab in advanced cancers. The germline V gene encodes CDR1 SGHVS and CDR2 FQNEAQ. Unmatched junction bases numbered 6, after V lost 5 bases and J lost 7 bases. This CDR3 has 16 amino acids. TCRdb's table, derived via immunoSEQ multiplex PCR, lists solely in-frame clones and lacks some. The sample has tens of thousands of clones, 82% seen once. The rearrangement joins TRBV7-8 to TRBJ2-1; 15 bases are shared with TRBD2. The sequenced sample was CD4+ or CD8+ T cells sorted from blood, obtained in a trial of the OX40 agonist ivuxolimab. The sequence was obtained from an adult with an advanced solid tumor such as melanoma, head and neck, liver or kidney cancer. The CDR3 reads CASSGSGLAGGNEQFF. For the CDR3, the DNA is TGTGCCAGCAGCGGTAGTGGACTAGCGGGAGGGAATGAGCAGTTCTTC.